This entry features one T cell receptor (beta chain) sequence. Antigen: not known. This CDR3 region has 17 residues. Germline lookup yields CDR1 MNHNS and CDR2 SASEGT. Losses at the gene ends were 0 bases for V and 4 bases for J; bases not matched to a gene: 7. Assay: immunoSEQ multiplex PCR; the TCRdb copy retains only in-frame clones and omits some. This sample has some 120,000 clones, with around nine tenths found just once. The sample comes from a study of graft-versus-host responses after intestinal transplantation. As for the study in general: The whole recipient group had anti-thymocyte globulin induction followed by tacrolimus and steroids for roughly three years.

Sequences were derived from unstimulated CD4+ T cells sorted from spleen or lymph node cells, sampled before transplant. This sequence was found in a human donor who was the organ donor for an intestinal transplant. The J gene is TRBJ2-7, the V gene TRBV6-1; TRBD2 matches at 12 bases. CDR3 region: CASSEAASGRARYEQYF. As DNA, the CDR3 is TGTGCCAGCAGTGAAGCAGCTAGCGGGAGGGCCAGGTACGAGCAGTACTTC.